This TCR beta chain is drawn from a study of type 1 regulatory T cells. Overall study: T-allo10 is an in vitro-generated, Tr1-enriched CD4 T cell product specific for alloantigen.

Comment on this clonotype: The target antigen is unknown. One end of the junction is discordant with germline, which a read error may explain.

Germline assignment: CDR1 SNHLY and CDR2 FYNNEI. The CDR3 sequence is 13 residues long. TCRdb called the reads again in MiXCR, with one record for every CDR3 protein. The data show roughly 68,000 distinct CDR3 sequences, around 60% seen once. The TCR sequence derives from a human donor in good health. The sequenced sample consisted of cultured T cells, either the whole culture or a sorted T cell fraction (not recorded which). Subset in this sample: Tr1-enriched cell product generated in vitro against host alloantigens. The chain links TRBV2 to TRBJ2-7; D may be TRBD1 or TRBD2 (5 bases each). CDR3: CASRGDSSYVQYF. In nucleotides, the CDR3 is TGTGCCAGCAGGGGGGATAGCTCCTACGTGCAGTACTTC.